Listed here are 21 T cell receptor beta chains from one sample, sequenced in a study of T-cell reconstitution after alpha-beta-depleted transplantation in children. This sample's TCRbeta library carried unique molecular identifier barcodes. TCRdb re-called the PCR reads through MiXCR, storing one row per CDR3 protein. The sample yields approximately 520,000 distinct CDR3 sequences, 30% to 35% seen once. Sequences were derived from PBMCs from the stem cell graft donor, sampled from the stem cell graft. The receptors originated from a human donor who donated a stem cell graft to a child with aplastic anemia.

This rearrangement joins TRBV14 to TRBJ2-7; TRBD2 aligns across 8 bases. Looked up from germline, CDR1 is SGHDN and CDR2 is FVKESK. The CDR3 contains 17 residues. V trimming: 0 bases; J trimming: 3 bases; junction bases outside the gene matches: 10. DNA for the CDR3: TGTGCCAGCAGCCAAGATCTAGTTAGCGGGGCCCTCTACGAGCAGTACTTC. Protein: CASSQDLVSGALYEQYF.

This clonotype was found a few times. The chain couples TRBV29-1 to TRBJ2-2, with TRBD1 matching 7 bases. The junction had 11 bases not matched to a gene; V was cut back by 5 bases and J by 2 bases. Per the germline V gene, CDR1 is SQVTM and CDR2 is ANQGSEA. This CDR3 is 16 amino acids long. The DNA for the CDR3 is TGCAGCGTTTTGAAGGGACAGACGATCAACACCGGGGAGCTGTTTTTT. Translation gives CSVLKGQTINTGELFF.

This rearrangement joins TRBV5-6 to TRBJ2-3; TRBD2 agrees at 9 bases. Germline-derived CDR1 and CDR2 are SGHDT and YYEEEE. The V and J ends lost 3 bases and 0 bases, in that order; junction bases with no gene match: 5. The CDR3 totals 16 residues. CDR3 in DNA: TGTGCCAGCAGCTCATCTAGCGGGATGAGCACAGATACGCAGTATTTT. It encodes CASSSSSGMSTDTQYF.

The chain carries TRBV6-2 or TRBV6-3 and TRBJ1-1; 9 bases are shared with TRBD1. This CDR3 is 11 amino acids long. Germline CDR1 reads MNHEY; CDR2 reads SVGEGT. V lost 4 bases and J lost 10; bases outside the gene matches: 1. CDR3 DNA sequence: TGTGCCAGCAGTTGGGGACAGGGAGCTTTCTTT. Translation: CASSWGQGAFF.

This clonotype was seen more than once but under ten times. This rearrangement joins TRBV7-2 to TRBJ2-4; D is possibly TRBD2 (5 bases). This CDR3 region has 12 residues. Between the trimmed V and J ends, which lost 4 bases and 15 bases, there was a span of 16 bases. The germline V gene encodes CDR1 SGHTA and CDR2 FQGNSA. CDR3 residues: CASSSGDLERYF. The CDR3 DNA follows: TGTGCCAGCAGCTCCGGGGATCTGGAGCGGTACTTC. The complete variable domain, with remaining parts taken from reference TRBV7-2 and TRBJ2-4, reads GAGVSQSPSNKVTEKGKDVELRCDPISGHTALYWYRQSLGQGLEFLIYFQGNSAPDKSGLPSDRFSAERTGGSVSTLTIQRTQQEDSAVYLCASSSGDLERYFGAGTRLSVL.

The V gene is TRBV5-1, the J gene TRBJ2-6; D remains ambiguous. Germline CDR1 reads SGHRS; CDR2 reads YFSETQ. V lost 2 bases and J lost 1, with 7 bases in between. The CDR3 totals 15 residues. The CDR3 region has the DNA TGCGCCAGCAGCTTTTCACTGTCTGGGGCCAACGTCCTGACTTTC. Translation gives CASSFSLSGANVLTF.

The chain links TRBV6-5 to TRBJ1-4; D unresolved. CDR3 length: 17 residues. In germline, CDR1 is MNHEY, CDR2 SVGAGI. V was pared by 2 bases and J by 8 bases, with 21 bases between. The CDR3 nucleotides are TGTGCCAGCAGTTACAATGTCCCAACACGAGGTCAGGAAAAACTGTTTTTT. Its protein product is CASSYNVPTRGQEKLFF.

V is TRBV20-1 and J is TRBJ2-1; 15 positions agree with TRBD2. CDR1 is DFQATT, CDR2 SNEGSKA, per germline (reference sequence). V shed 1 base and J 10 bases; nucleotides not matched to a gene: 8. The CDR3 covers 16 residues. CDR3 sequence reads: CSARGGTSGRTREQFF. The CDR3 nucleotides read TGCAGTGCTAGAGGGGGGACTAGCGGGAGGACTCGAGAGCAGTTCTTC.

The V and J genes are TRBV5-1 and TRBJ2-5; TRBD1 matches at 12 bases. This CDR3 is 15 amino acids long. V shed 3 bases and J 5 bases; nucleotides not matched to a gene: 5. The germline CDR1 and CDR2 sequences are SGHRS and YFSETQ. The CDR3 DNA follows: TGCGCCAGCAGCTGGGACAGGGGGCCGTGGGAGACCCAGTACTTC. Protein sequence: CASSWDRGPWETQYF.

This sequence joins TRBV5-1 and TRBJ2-5, with 11 bases that match TRBD2. The CDR3 contains 16 residues. The V segment lost 3 bases and the J segment 5 bases; nucleotides outside the gene matches: 9. Germline V lookup: CDR1 SGHRS, CDR2 YFSETQ. The CDR3 loop is CASSSWTSGSRETQYF. In DNA form, the CDR3 reads TGCGCCAGCAGCTCTTGGACTAGCGGGTCACGGGAGACCCAGTACTTC.

The chain has TRBV20-1 and TRBJ1-2; D not resolved. The CDR3 contains 10 residues. Trimming shortened V by 6 bases and J by 8 bases, and 10 bases separated the two germline ends. Germline V gene lookup returns CDR1 DFQATT and CDR2 SNEGSKA (reference sequence). Here the CDR3 reads CSARPGGYTF. CDR3 in DNA: TGCAGTGCCCGCCCGGGGGGCTACACCTTC.

V and J are TRBV25-1 and TRBJ2-3; 11 nucleotides agree with TRBD2. Trimming removed 5 bases from V and 5 bases from J; junction bases left unmatched: 3. From germline, CDR1 is MGHDK and CDR2 SYGVNS. The CDR3 contains 14 residues. The chain's CDR3 is CASSKTSGRDTQYF. CDR3 nucleotides: TGTGCCAGCAGTAAAACTAGCGGGAGAGATACGCAGTATTTT.

This sequence joins TRBV28 and TRBJ2-7; the match to TRBD2 covers 9 bases. The CDR3 is 16 amino acids. CDR1 is MDHEN, CDR2 SYDVKM, per germline. V was clipped by 6 bases and J by 4 bases; unmatched bases: 13. Here the CDR3 DNA reads TGTGCCAGCAGACTCAGGGGTAGCGGGAGAGTGTACGAGCAGTACTTC. This encodes CASRLRGSGRVYEQYF.

The chain couples TRBV7-2 to TRBJ2-3; TRBD2 agrees at 7 bases. The CDR3 covers 15 residues. Germline V gene lookup returns CDR1 SGHTA and CDR2 FQGNSA. J gave up 5 bases and V 3 bases, and 8 bases lay outside the gene matches. CDR3 residues: CASSFWAGAGDTQYF. Written as DNA, the CDR3 is TGTGCCAGCAGCTTTTGGGCGGGAGCGGGAGATACGCAGTATTTT.

The chain joins TRBV5-1 to TRBJ2-7; TRBD1 is a possible D gene (5 bases). The V gene's germline CDR1 is SGHRS and CDR2 YFSETQ. CDR3 length equals 13 residues. V lost 0 bases and J 5 bases, leaving 9 bases between the germline ends. CDR3 in amino acids: CASSLEAGNEQYF. CDR3 DNA sequence: TGCGCCAGCAGCTTGGAGGCAGGGAACGAGCAGTACTTC. Full variable domain (missing parts from reference TRBV5-1 and TRBJ2-7): KAGVTQTPRYLIKTRGQQVTLSCSPISGHRSVSWYQQTPGQGLQFLFEYFSETQRNKGNFPGRFSGRQFSNSRSEMNVSTLELGDSALYLCASSLEAGNEQYFGPGTRLTVT.

This chain links TRBV4-3 with TRBJ2-3; a weak D match, TRBD1 (5 bases). V dropped 4 bases and J dropped 4 bases, with 12 bases sitting between them. CDR3 length: 14 amino acids. Germline V gives CDR1 LGHNA, CDR2 YSLEER. The CDR3 DNA reads TGCGCCAGCAGCCCTCAGGGTCAGGCAGATACGCAGTATTTT. This codes for CASSPQGQADTQYF.

J is TRBJ1-2 and V is TRBV20-1, with TRBD1 as a possible D gene (5 bases). The V gene's germline CDR1 is DFQATT and CDR2 SNEGSKA (reference sequence). Between the trimmed V and J ends, which lost 2 bases and 6 bases, there was a span of 16 bases. CDR3 length equals 14 residues. The CDR3 DNA follows: TGCAGTGCTAGATTACTGGCAGGGCCGGATGGCTACACCTTC. Translated, it gives CSARLLAGPDGYTF.

This CDR3 is CASSFKGTLEGKLFF. CDR3 nucleotide sequence: TGTGCCAGCAGTTTTAAGGGGACCCTGGAGGGAAAACTGTTTTTT. The genes are TRBV12-3 or TRBV12-4 and TRBJ1-4, with D maybe TRBD1 (5 bases). The length of the CDR3 is 15 residues. V was clipped by 3 bases and J by 10 bases, with 18 bases between them.

This chain joins TRBV29-1 and TRBJ1-1; the D gene is possibly TRBD1 (5 bases). The CDR3 sequence is 14 residues long. Germline-derived CDR1 and CDR2 are SQVTM and ANQGSEA. Between the trimmed V and J ends, which lost 2 bases and 1 base, there was a span of 11 bases. CDR3 in DNA: TGCAGCGTTGAAACCCTCGGGACGAACACTGAAGCTTTCTTT. Translated, it gives CSVETLGTNTEAFF.

The sample holds a few counts of this clonotype. The chain recombines TRBV7-2 with TRBJ1-5, with D unresolved. Trimming shortened V by 4 bases and J by 9 bases, and 16 bases separated the two germline ends. CDR1 SGHTA and CDR2 FQGNSA come from the germline V gene. The CDR3 runs to 14 residues. In nucleotides, the CDR3 is TGTGCCAGCAGCTATCAACCGGGAGATGGGCCCCAGCATTTT. This translates into CASSYQPGDGPQHF.

The V call is TRBV4-1, the J call TRBJ1-1; 9 bases map to TRBD1. V lost 4 bases, J lost 3 bases, and 6 bases stayed unmatched. CDR1 and CDR2 (germline): MGHRA, YSYEKL. This CDR3 comprises 15 residues. CDR3 loop: CASSPRDREDTEAFF. The CDR3, as DNA: TGCGCCAGCAGCCCCAGGGACAGGGAGGACACTGAAGCTTTCTTT.